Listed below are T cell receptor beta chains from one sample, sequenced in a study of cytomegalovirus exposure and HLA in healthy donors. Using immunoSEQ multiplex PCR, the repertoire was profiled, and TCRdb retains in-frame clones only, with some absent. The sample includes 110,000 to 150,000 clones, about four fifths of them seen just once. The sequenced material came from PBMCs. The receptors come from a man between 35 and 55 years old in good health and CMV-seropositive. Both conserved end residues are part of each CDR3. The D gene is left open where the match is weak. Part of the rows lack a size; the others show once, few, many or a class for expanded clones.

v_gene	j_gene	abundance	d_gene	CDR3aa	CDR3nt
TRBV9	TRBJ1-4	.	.	CASSVDRVGKLFF	TGTGCCAGCAGCGTAGACAGGGTTGGGAAACTGTTTTTT
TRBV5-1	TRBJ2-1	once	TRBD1	CASRKTGDNEQFF	TGCGCCAGCAGAAAGACAGGGGACAATGAGCAGTTCTTC
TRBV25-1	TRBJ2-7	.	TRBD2	CASSDPRTSGGYEQYF	TGTGCCAGCAGTGACCCTCGGACTAGCGGGGGGTACGAGCAGTACTTC
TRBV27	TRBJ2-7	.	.	CASSFRDNQYEQYF	TGTGCCAGCAGTTTCCGGGACAATCAGTACGAGCAGTACTTC
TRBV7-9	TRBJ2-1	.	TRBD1	CASSSPDEGAREQFF	TGTGCCAGCAGCTCCCCAGATGAGGGGGCGCGTGAGCAGTTCTTC
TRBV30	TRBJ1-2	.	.	CAWSLAGSRGGYTF	TGTGCCTGGAGTCTGGCCGGATCCCGCGGTGGCTACACCTTC
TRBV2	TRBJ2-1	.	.	CASSLGVNEQFF	TGTGCCAGCAGCCTGGGAGTTAATGAGCAGTTCTTC
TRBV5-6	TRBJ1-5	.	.	CASSLQGRWQPQHF	TGTGCCAGCAGCTTGCAGGGAAGGTGGCAGCCCCAGCATTTT
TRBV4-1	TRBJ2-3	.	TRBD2	CASSRLPSGGAADTQYF	TGCGCCAGCAGCCGATTACCTAGCGGGGGGGCGGCAGATACGCAGTATTTT
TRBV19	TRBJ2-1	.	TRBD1	CASSKQGATYNEQFF	TGTGCCAGTAGTAAACAGGGGGCGACCTACAATGAGCAGTTCTTC
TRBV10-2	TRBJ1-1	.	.	CASSESRGNTEAFF	TGCGCCAGCAGTGAGTCAAGAGGGAACACTGAAGCTTTCTTT
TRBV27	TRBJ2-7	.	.	CASSRSSEARRQYF	TGTGCCAGCAGTCGCTCCAGCGAAGCAAGGAGGCAGTACTTC
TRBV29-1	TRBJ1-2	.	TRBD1	CSVEAPGTGIYGYTF	TGCAGCGTTGAAGCACCCGGGACAGGGATCTATGGCTACACCTTC
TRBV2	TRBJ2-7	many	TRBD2	CASSVASGRYEQYF	TGTGCCAGCAGTGTTGCTAGCGGGAGGTACGAGCAGTACTTC
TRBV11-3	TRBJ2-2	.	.	CASSSRGDTGELFF	TGTGCCAGCAGCTCCAGGGGAGACACCGGGGAGCTGTTTTTT
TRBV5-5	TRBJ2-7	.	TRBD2	CASSRVPGTSGGFDEQYF	TGTGCCAGCAGCAGAGTTCCCGGGACTAGCGGGGGGTTCGACGAGCAGTACTTC
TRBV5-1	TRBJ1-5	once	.	CASSLGGRGNQPQHF	TGCGCCAGCAGCTTGGGTGGCAGGGGTAATCAGCCCCAGCATTTT
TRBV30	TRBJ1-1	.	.	CAWSVSWYAEAFF	TGTGCCTGGAGTGTAAGCTGGTACGCTGAAGCTTTCTTT
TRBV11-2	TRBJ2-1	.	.	CASRPPGTPASNEQFF	TGTGCCAGCAGACCACCTGGGACTCCTGCATCGAATGAGCAGTTCTTC
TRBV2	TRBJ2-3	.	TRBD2	CASSEATLAVRGTDTQYF	TGTGCCAGCAGTGAAGCGACGCTAGCGGTCCGTGGCACAGATACGCAGTATTTT
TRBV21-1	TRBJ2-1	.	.	CASSDLAGEFF	TGTGCCAGCAGCGACTTAGCTGGAGAGTTCTTC
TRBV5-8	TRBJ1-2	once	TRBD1	CASSFTGTGDYGYTF	TGTGCCAGCAGCTTTACCGGGACAGGGGACTATGGCTACACCTTC
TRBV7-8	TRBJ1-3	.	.	CASSLAPGHWGSGTIYF	TGTGCCAGCAGCTTAGCGCCCGGACATTGGGGAAGTGGCACCATATATTTT
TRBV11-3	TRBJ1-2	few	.	CASSLPNYGYTF	TGTGCCAGCAGCTTACCGAACTATGGCTACACCTTC
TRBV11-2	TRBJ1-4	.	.	CASSPWQGAEKLFF	TGTGCCAGCAGCCCCTGGCAGGGTGCGGAAAAACTGTTTTTT
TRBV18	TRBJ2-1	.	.	CASSPPGGYRSGFSNEQFF	TGTGCCAGCTCACCACCAGGAGGGTACCGATCTGGGTTTAGTAATGAGCAGTTCTTC
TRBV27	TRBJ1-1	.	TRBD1	CASSLGTGGGWTEAFF	TGTGCCAGCAGTTTGGGGACAGGGGGCGGATGGACTGAAGCTTTCTTT
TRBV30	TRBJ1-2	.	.	CAWSVSRGYGYTF	TGTGCCTGGAGTGTATCCCGAGGCTATGGCTACACCTTC
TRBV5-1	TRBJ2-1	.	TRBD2	CASSLVAGSLYEQFF	TGCGCCAGCAGCTTGGTAGCGGGGTCTCTATATGAGCAGTTCTTC
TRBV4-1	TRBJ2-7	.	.	CASSQVGGLNYEQYF	TGCGCCAGCAGCCAAGTTGGAGGGTTGAACTACGAGCAGTACTTC
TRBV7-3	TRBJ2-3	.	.	CASSSRGSSTDTQYF	TGTGCCAGCAGCTCTAGGGGATCTAGCACAGATACGCAGTATTTT
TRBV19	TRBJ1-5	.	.	CASNAQGSITPQHF	TGTGCCAGTAATGCACAGGGATCAATAACGCCCCAGCATTTT
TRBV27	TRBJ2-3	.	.	CASSLSRGTDTQYF	TGTGCCAGCAGTTTATCCAGGGGCACAGATACGCAGTATTTT
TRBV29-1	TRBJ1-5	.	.	CSVEDSGFGPQHF	TGCAGCGTTGAAGATTCGGGGTTTGGGCCCCAGCATTTT
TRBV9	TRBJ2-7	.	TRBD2	CASSVGGLAGPYEQYF	TGTGCCAGCAGCGTAGGGGGGTTAGCGGGACCCTACGAGCAGTACTTC
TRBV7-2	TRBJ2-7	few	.	CASSLTYYEQYF	TGTGCCAGCAGCTTAACCTACTACGAGCAGTACTTC